This T cell receptor beta chain was sequenced during a study of cytomegalovirus exposure and HLA in healthy donors. The V gene end was trimmed by 0 bases and the J gene end by 3 bases; junction bases not matched to a gene: 7. Germline V gene data show CDR1 as SNHLY and CDR2 as FYNNEI. The CDR3 spans 17 residues. The primer mix had 60 Vbeta and 13 Jbeta primers. Clones were read by immunoSEQ multiplex PCR, and TCRdb kept only the in-frame ones, dropping some. The sample lists about 96,000 clones, 65% to 75% seen once, with roughly 3% in the top ten. The genes are TRBV2 and TRBJ2-2, with 7 bases identical to TRBD1. The TCR comes from a female donor in good health and CMV-seropositive. The sequencing input was PBMCs. This chain's CDR3 is CASSEALRGPDTGELFF. CDR3 nucleotide sequence: TGTGCCAGCAGTGAAGCGCTTAGGGGGCCGGACACCGGGGAGCTGTTTTTT.